This T cell receptor (beta chain) was captured by sequencing in a study of blood T cell repertoires in COVID-19. Whole-study context: Samples representing acute and convalescent COVID-19 were sourced from the United States, Italy and Spain. In each case, the material was cDNA or gDNA derived from T cells, B-cell-depleted T cells, or PBMCs.

Original processing methods: Amplifying reference gene primers gave estimates of nucleated cell counts. Only in-frame clones appear in the TCRdb table, and some are missing; sequencing was by immunoSEQ multiplex PCR. That table supplies the V and J calls and clone size; D and trimming were determined from the DNA. This table holds fewer than 120,000 clones, 75% to 85% found once. Germline loops: CDR1 LNHDA, CDR2 SQIVND (reference sequence). The CDR3 has 17 residues. The V gene end was trimmed by 3 bases and the J gene end by 4 bases; junction bases not matched to a gene: 12. Sequenced input: peripheral blood. The receptor was derived from a woman aged 60-70 years with acute or convalescent COVID-19. The chain recombines TRBV19 with TRBJ1-5; 7 nucleotides match TRBD1. The CDR3 is CASSMSSSGTVNQPQHF. CDR3 coding DNA: TGTGCCAGTAGTATGTCTTCGTCAGGGACAGTTAATCAGCCCCAGCATTTT.